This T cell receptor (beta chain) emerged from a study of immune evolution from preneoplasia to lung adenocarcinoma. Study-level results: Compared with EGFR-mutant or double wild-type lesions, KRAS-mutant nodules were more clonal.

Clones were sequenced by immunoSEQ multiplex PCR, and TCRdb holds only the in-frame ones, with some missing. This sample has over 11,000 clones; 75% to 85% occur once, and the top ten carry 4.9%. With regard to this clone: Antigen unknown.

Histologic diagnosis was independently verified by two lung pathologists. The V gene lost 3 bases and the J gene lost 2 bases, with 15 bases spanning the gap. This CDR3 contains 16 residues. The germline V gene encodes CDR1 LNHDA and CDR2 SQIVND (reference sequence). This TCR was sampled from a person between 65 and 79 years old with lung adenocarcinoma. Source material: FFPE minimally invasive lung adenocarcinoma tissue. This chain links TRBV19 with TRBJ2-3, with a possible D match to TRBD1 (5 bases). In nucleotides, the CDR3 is TGTGCCAGTAGTATGCTTGGGCAGGGCTACACAGATACGCAGTATTTT. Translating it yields CASSMLGQGYTDTQYF.